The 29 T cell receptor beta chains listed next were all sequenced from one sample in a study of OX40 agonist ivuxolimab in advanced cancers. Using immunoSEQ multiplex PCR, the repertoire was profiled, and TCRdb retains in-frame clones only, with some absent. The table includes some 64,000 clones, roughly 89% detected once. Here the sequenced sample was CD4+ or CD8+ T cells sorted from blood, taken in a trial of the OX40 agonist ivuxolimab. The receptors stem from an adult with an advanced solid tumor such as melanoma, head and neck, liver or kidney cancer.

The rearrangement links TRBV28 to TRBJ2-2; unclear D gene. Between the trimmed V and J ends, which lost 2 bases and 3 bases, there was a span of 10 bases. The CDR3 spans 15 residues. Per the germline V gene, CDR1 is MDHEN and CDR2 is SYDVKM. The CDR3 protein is CASSLIVAHTGELFF. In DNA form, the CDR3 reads TGTGCCAGCAGTTTAATTGTGGCGCACACCGGGGAGCTGTTTTTT.

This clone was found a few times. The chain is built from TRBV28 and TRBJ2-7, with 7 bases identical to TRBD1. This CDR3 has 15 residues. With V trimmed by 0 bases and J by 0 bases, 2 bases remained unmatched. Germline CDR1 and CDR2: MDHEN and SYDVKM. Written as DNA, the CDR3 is TGTGCCAGCAGTTTATGGCAGGGGGTCTCCTACGAGCAGTACTTC. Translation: CASSLWQGVSYEQYF.

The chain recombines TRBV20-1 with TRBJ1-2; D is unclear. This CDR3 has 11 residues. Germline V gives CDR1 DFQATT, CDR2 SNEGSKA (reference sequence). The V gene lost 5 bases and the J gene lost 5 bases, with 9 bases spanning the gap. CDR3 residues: CSAGPVYGYTF. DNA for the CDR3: TGCAGTGCTGGGCCGGTGTATGGCTACACCTTC.

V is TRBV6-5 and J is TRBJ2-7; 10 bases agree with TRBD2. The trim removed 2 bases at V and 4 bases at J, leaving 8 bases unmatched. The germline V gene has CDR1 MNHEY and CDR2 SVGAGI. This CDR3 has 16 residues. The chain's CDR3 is CASSYLPLAGDYEQYF. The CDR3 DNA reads TGTGCCAGCAGTTACCTCCCGCTAGCGGGAGATTACGAGCAGTACTTC.

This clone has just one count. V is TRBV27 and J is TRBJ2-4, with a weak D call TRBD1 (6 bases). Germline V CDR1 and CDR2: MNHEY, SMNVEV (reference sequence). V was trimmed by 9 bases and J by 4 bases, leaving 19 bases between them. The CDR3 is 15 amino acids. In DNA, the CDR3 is TGTGCCAGTGGGGAACAGGGTTTCGGTAAAAACATTCAGTACTTC. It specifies CASGEQGFGKNIQYF.

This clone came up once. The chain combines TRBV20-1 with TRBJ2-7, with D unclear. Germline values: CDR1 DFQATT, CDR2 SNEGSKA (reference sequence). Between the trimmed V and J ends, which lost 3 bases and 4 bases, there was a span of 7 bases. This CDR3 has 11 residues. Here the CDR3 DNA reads TGCAGTGCTAGTTTCACGTACGAGCAGTACTTC. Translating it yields CSASFTYEQYF.

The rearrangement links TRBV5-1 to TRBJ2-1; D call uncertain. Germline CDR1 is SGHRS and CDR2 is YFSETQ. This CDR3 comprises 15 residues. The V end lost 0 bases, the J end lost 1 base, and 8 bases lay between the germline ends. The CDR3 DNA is TGCGCCAGCAGCTTGGCTGGGTCTTCCTACAATGAGCAGTTCTTC. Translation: CASSLAGSSYNEQFF.

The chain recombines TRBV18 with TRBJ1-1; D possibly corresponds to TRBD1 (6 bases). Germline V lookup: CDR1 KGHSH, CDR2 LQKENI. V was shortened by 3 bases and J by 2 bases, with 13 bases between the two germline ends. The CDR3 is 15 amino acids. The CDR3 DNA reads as TGTGCCAGCTCACCGAGTGCAGGGACAAACACTGAAGCTTTCTTT. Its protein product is CASSPSAGTNTEAFF. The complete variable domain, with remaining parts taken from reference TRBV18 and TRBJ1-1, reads NAGVMQNPRHLVRRRGQEARLRCSPMKGHSHVYWYRQLPEEGLKFMVYLQKENIIDESGMPKERFSAEFPKEGPSILRIQQVVRGDSAAYFCASSPSAGTNTEAFFGQGTRLTVV.

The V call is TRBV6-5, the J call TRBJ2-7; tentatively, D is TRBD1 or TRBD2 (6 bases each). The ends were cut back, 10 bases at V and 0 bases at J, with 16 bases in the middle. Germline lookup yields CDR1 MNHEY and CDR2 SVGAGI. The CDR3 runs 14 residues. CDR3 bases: TGTGCCACCATGGGGGGCAGGGGCTCCTACGAGCAGTACTTC. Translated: CATMGGRGSYEQYF.

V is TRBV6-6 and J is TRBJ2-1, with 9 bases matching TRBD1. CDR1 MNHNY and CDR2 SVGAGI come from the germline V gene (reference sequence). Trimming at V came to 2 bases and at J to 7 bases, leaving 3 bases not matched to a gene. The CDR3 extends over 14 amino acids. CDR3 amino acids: CASSYAGTGNEQFF. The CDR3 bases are TGTGCCAGCAGTTACGCCGGGACAGGGAATGAGCAGTTCTTC.

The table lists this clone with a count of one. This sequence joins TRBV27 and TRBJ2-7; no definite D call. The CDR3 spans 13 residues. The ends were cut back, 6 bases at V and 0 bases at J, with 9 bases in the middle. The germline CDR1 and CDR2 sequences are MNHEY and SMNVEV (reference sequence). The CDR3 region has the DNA TGTGCCAGCAGGAGGTCAGGCTCCTACGAGCAGTACTTC. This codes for CASRRSGSYEQYF.

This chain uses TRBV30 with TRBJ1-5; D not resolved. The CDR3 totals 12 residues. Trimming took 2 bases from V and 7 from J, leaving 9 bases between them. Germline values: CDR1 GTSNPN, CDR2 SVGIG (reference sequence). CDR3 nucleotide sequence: TGTGCCTGGAGTCTCATCGACCAGCCCCAGCATTTT. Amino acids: CAWSLIDQPQHF.

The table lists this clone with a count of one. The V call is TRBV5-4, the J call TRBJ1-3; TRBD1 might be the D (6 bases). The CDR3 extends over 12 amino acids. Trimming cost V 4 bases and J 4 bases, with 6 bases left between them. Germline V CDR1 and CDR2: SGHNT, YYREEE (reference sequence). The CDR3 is CASSGTGNTIYF. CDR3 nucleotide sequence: TGTGCCAGCAGCGGGACAGGAAACACCATATATTTT.

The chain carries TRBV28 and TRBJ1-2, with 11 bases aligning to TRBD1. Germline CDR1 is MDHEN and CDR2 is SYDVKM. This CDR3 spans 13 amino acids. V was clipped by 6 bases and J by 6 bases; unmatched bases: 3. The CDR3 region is CASSRTGGNGYTF. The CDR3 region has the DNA TGTGCCAGCAGCCGGACAGGGGGCAATGGCTACACCTTC.

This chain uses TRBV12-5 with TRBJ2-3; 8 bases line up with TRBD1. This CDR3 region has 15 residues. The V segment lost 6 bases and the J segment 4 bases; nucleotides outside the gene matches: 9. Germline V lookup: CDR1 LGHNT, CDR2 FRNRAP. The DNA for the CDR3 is TGTGCTAGTGGGCAGGGGGCGCGAATCGCAGATACGCAGTATTTT. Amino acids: CASGQGARIADTQYF.

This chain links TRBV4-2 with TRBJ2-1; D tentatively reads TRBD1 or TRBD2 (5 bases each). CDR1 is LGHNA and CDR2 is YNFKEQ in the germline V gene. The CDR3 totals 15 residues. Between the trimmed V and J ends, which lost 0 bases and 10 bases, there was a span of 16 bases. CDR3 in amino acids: CASSQEGDPPLEQFF. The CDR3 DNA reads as TGTGCCAGCAGCCAAGAAGGGGACCCACCCCTCGAGCAGTTCTTC.

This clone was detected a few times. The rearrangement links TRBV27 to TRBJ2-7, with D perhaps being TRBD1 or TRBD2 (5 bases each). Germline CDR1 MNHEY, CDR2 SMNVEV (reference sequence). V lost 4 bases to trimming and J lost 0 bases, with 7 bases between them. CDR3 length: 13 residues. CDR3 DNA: TGTGCCAGCAGTTGGGACGGCTCCTACGAGCAGTACTTC. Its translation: CASSWDGSYEQYF.

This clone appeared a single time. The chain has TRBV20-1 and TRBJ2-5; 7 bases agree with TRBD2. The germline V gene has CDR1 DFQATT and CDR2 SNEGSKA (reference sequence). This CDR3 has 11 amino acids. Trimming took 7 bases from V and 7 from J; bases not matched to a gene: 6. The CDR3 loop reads CSGRTGGTQYF. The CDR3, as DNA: TGCAGTGGCAGGACGGGGGGGACCCAGTACTTC.

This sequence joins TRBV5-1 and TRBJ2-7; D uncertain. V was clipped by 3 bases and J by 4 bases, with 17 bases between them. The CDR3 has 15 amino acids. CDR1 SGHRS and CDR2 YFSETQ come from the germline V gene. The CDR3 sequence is CASSSGGGEAYEQYF. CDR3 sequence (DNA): TGCGCCAGCAGCTCCGGTGGCGGTGAGGCTTACGAGCAGTACTTC.

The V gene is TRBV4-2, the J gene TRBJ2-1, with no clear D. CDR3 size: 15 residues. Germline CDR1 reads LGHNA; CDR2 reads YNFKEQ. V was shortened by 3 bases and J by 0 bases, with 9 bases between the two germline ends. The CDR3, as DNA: TGTGCCAGCAGCCAGGGCGGCAACTCCTACAATGAGCAGTTCTTC. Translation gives CASSQGGNSYNEQFF.

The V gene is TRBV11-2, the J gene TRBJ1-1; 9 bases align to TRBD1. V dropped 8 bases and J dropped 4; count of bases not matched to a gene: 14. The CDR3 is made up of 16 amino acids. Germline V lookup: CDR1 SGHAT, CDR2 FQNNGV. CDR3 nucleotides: TGTGCCAGCGGCGGACAGGGGCCTTCGCTGAGCACTGAAGCTTTCTTT. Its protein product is CASGGQGPSLSTEAFF.

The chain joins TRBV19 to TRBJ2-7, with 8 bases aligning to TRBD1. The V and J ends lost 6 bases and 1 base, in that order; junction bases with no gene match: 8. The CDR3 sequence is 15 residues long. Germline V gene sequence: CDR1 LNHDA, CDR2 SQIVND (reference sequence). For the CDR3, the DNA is TGTGCCAGTAGCAAAGCCGGGACAGGATCCTACGAGCAGTACTTC. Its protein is CASSKAGTGSYEQYF.

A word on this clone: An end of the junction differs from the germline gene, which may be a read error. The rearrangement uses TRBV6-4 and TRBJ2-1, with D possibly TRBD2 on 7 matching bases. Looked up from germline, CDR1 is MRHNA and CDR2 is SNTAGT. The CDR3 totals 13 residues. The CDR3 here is CASREGGGNEQFF. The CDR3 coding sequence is TGTGCCAGCCGTGAGGGAGGGGGCAATGAGCAGTTCTTC.

CDR3 amino acids: CASSAALGGRTDTQYF. CDR3 coding DNA: TGTGCCAGCAGCGCGGCTCTGGGGGGCCGGACAGATACGCAGTATTTT. The chain couples TRBV9 to TRBJ2-3; D may correspond to TRBD1 or TRBD2 (6 bases each). The length of the CDR3 is 16 residues. The V and J ends lost 3 bases and 3 bases respectively, with 17 bases between them. The V gene's germline CDR1 is SGDLS and CDR2 YYNGEE.

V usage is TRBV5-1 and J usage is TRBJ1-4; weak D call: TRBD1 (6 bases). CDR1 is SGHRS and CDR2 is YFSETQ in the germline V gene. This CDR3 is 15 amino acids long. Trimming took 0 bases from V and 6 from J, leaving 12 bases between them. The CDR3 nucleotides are TGCGCCAGCAGCTTGGGGGGGGCGCGAGATGAAAAACTGTTTTTT. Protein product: CASSLGGARDEKLFF.

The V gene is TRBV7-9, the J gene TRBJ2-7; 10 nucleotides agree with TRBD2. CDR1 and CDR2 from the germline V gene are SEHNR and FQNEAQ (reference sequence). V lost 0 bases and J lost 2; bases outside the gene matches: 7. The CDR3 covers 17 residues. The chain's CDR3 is CASSLARGSGRPYEQYF. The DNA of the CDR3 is TGTGCCAGCAGCTTAGCGCGGGGTAGCGGGAGGCCCTACGAGCAGTACTTC.

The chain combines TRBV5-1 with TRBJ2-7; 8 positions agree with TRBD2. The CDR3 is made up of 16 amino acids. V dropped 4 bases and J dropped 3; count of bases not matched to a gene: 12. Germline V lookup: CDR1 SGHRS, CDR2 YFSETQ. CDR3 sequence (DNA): TGCGCCAGCAGCCTAGCCCACGGGACTAGTAGCTACGAGCAGTACTTC. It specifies CASSLAHGTSSYEQYF.

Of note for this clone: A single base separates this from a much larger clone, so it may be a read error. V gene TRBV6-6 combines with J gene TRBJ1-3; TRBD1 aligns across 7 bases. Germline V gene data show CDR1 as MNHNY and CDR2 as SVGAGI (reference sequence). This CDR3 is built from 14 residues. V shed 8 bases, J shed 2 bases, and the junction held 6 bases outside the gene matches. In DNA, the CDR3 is TGTGCCAGCGGTCTTACAGGGGCTGGAAACACCATATATTTT. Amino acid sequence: CASGLTGAGNTIYF.

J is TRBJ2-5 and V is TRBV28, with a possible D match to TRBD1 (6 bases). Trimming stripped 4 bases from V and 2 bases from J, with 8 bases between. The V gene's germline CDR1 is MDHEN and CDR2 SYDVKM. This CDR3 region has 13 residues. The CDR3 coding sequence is TGTGCCAGCAGTTGGACAGTTCAAGAGACCCAGTACTTC. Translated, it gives CASSWTVQETQYF.